This is a list of T cell receptor beta chains from one sample in a study of T-cell reconstitution after alpha-beta-depleted transplantation in children. TCRdb reprocessed the PCR reads via MiXCR and lists one record per CDR3 protein. The sample holds about 400,000 distinct CDR3 sequences, 20% seen once. The sequenced sample was PBMCs from the stem cell graft donor, obtained from the stem cell graft. These receptors all come from a human donor who donated a stem cell graft to a child with acute myeloid leukemia. Each CDR3 is given with its conserved first and last residue. Each record gives: D gene, J gene, V gene, clone size, CDR3 DNA, CDR3 protein. The D gene is left open where the match is weak. Size values are once, few and many counts, or a class for expanded clones, and some rows have none.

. TRBJ2-7 TRBV12-3/TRBV12-4 few TGTGCCAGCAGTTTCAAGACCTCCTACGAGCAGTACTTC CASSFKTSYEQYF
TRBD2 TRBJ2-7 TRBV5-5 . TGTGCCAGCAGCTTGGTAGGGACTACCTCCTACGAGCAGTACTTC CASSLVGTTSYEQYF
. TRBJ1-1 TRBV20-1 many TGCAGTGCTAGAGTTCATTCCGGACAGTCGGCTGAAGCTTTCTTT CSARVHSGQSAEAFF
. TRBJ2-1 TRBV5-1 . TGCGCCAGCAGCTTGGGACAGGCGGACAATGAGCAGTTCTTC CASSLGQADNEQFF
. TRBJ2-7 TRBV6-5 many TGTGCCAGCAGTTATCAGCGTTTTTGGGAGGGGGGCGAGCAGTACTTC CASSYQRFWEGGEQYF
. TRBJ2-2 TRBV20-1 many TGCAGTGCTAGAAATAATGCAGCACGATACACCGGGGAGCTGTTTTTT CSARNNAARYTGELFF
. TRBJ1-2 TRBV12-3/TRBV12-4 . TGTGCCAGCAGACTGGACAGATCCTATGGCTACACCTTC CASRLDRSYGYTF
. TRBJ2-2 TRBV14 many TGTGCCAGCAGCCGAGACACCGGGGAGCTGTTTTTT CASSRDTGELFF
TRBD2 TRBJ2-1 TRBV24-1 few TGTGCCACCAGTGATGACCGGGGGGTGGAATCCTACAATGAGCAGTTCTTC CATSDDRGVESYNEQFF
TRBD2 TRBJ2-7 TRBV28 . TGTGCCAGCAGTTTCTGGCGGGAGGGGTCCTACGAGCAGTACTTC CASSFWREGSYEQYF
. TRBJ1-5 TRBV7-8 . TGTGCCAGCAGCTTAGCCGGGACACACAATCAGCCCCAGCATTTT CASSLAGTHNQPQHF
. TRBJ1-6 TRBV20-1 . TGCAGTGCTAGAGACCTAAAGGGCCCCTATAATTCACCCCTCCACTTT CSARDLKGPYNSPLHF
TRBD1 TRBJ1-5 TRBV2 . TGTGCCAGCAGTGTGGCGGGACAGGGATCTCAGCCCCAGCATTTT CASSVAGQGSQPQHF
. TRBJ2-3 TRBV18 few TGTGCCAGCTCCCCACCCAGGCGGGATACGCAGTATTTT CASSPPRRDTQYF
. TRBJ1-5 TRBV12-5 once TGTGCTAGTGGTTTGTCCCCCCCGGTCAGGTCGCCCCAGCATTTT CASGLSPPVRSPQHF
TRBD1 TRBJ2-7 TRBV4-1 few TGCGCCAGCAGCCAAGATGGGACAGGGGGCAACTACGAGCAGTACTTC CASSQDGTGGNYEQYF